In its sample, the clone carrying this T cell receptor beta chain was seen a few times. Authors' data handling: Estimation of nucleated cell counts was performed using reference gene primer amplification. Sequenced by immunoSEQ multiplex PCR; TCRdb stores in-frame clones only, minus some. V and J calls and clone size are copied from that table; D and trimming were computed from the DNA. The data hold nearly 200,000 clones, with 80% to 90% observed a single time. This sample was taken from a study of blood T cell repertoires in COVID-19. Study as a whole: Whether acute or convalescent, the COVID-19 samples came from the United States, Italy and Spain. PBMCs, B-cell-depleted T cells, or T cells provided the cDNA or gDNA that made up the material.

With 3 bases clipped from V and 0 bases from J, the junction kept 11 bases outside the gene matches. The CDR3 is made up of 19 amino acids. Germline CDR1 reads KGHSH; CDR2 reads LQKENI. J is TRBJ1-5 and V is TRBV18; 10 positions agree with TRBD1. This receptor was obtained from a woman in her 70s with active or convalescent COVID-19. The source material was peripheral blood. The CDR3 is CASSPRDRGSSNSNQPQHF. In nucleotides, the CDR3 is TGTGCCAGCTCACCCCGGGACAGGGGATCTTCTAATAGCAATCAGCCCCAGCATTTT.